This T cell receptor beta chain was profiled in a study of T cell repertoires in cytomegalovirus infection. TCRdb passed the reads through MiXCR, listing each CDR3 protein once. The sample includes 750,000 to 900,000 distinct CDR3 sequences, 29% of them seen just once. The CDR3 runs to 17 residues. Germline values: CDR1 LGHNA, CDR2 YNFKEQ. Trimming left V 1 base short and J 2 bases short, with 16 bases between. This clonotype was counted between two and nine times. The antigen remains undetermined. The sequence derives from a human donor in good health (CMV status not recorded). Some clones in this sample may be carry-over from other donors' samples. V gene TRBV4-2 combines with J gene TRBJ2-3; a possible D gene is TRBD1 (6 bases). Sample: cultured CD8+ T cells from PBMCs, taken from culture after CMV antigen stimulation. The CDR3 region is CASSQGGLLDYTDTQYF. As DNA, the CDR3 is TGTGCCAGCAGCCAAGGGGGGCTCTTAGATTACACAGATACGCAGTATTTT.